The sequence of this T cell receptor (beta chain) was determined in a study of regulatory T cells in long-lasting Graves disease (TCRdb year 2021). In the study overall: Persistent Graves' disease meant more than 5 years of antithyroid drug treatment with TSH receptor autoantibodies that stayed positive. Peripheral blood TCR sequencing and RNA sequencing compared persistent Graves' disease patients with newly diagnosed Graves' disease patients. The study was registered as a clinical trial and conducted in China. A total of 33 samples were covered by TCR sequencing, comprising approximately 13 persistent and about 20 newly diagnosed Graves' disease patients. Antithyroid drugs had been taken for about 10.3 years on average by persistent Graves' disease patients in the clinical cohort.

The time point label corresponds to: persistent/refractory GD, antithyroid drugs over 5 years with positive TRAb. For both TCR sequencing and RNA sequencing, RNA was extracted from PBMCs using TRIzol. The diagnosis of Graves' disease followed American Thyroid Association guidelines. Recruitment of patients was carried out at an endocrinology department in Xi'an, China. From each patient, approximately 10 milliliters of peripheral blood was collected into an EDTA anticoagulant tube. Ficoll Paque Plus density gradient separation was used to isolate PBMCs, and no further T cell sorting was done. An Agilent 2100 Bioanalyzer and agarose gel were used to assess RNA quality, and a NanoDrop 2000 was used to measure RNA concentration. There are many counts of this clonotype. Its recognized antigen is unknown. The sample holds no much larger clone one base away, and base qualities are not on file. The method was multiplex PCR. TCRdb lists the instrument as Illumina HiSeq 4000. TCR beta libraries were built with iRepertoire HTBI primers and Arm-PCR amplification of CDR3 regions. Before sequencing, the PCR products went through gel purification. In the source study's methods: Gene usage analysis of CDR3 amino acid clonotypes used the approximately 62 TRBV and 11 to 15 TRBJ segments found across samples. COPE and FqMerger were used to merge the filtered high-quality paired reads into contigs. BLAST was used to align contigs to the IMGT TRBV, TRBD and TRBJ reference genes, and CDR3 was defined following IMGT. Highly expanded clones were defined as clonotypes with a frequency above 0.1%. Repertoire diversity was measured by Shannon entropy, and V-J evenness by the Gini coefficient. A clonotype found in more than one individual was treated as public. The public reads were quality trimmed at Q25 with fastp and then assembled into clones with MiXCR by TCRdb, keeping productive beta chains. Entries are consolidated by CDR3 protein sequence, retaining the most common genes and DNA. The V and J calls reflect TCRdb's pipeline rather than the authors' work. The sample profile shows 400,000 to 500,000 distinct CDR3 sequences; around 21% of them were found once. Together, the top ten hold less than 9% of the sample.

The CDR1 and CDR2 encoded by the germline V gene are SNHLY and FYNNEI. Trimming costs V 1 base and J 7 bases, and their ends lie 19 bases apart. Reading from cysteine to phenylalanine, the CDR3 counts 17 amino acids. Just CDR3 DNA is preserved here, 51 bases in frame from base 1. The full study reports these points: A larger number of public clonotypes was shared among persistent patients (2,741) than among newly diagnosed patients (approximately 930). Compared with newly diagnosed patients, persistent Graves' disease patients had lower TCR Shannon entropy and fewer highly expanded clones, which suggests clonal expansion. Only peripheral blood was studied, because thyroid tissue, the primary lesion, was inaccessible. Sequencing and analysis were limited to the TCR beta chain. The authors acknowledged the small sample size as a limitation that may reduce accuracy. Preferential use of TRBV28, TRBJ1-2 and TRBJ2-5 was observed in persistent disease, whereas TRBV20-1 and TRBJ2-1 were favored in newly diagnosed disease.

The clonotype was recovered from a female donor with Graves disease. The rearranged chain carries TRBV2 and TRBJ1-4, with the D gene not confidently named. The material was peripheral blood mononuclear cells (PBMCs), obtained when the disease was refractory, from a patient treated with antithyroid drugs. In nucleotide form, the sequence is TGTGCCAGCAGTGAAGGATGGGCACCCCGAGGTGGTGAAAAACTGTTTTTT. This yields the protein CASSEGWAPRGGEKLFF.